These 21 T cell receptor beta chains were sequenced from one sample in a study of Tregs in tolerant kidney transplant recipients. Measured with immunoSEQ multiplex PCR; TCRdb has only the in-frame clones, and not every one. The sample lists 75,000 to 100,000 clones; more than 80% were seen once. The material sequenced was CD8+ T cells from blood. All receptors come from a human donor in good health.

About this clone: The identical CDR3 is also encoded by other nucleotide sequences in the sample. The chain recombines TRBV5-4 with TRBJ1-1; D perhaps matches TRBD1 (6 bases). Germline CDR1 and CDR2: SGHNT and YYREEE (reference sequence). V lost 2 bases and J lost 4, with 9 bases in between. This CDR3 comprises 13 residues. CDR3 sequence: CASSFRGGTEAFF. Written as DNA, the CDR3 is TGTGCCAGCAGCTTCAGGGGAGGCACTGAAGCTTTCTTT.

This sequence joins TRBV19 and TRBJ1-3, with TRBD1 matching over 8 bases. J gave up 0 bases and V 4 bases, and 5 bases lay outside the gene matches. Germline V gives CDR1 LNHDA, CDR2 SQIVND (reference sequence). The CDR3 runs 16 residues. The CDR3 loop is CASSTGTGYSGNTIYF. The DNA for the CDR3 is TGTGCCAGTAGTACCGGGACAGGTTACTCTGGAAACACCATATATTTT. Full variable domain (outside the CDR3, taken from reference TRBV19 and TRBJ1-3): DGGITQSPKYLFRKEGQNVTLSCEQNLNHDAMYWYRQDPGQGLRLIYYSQIVNDFQKGDIAEGYSVSREKKESFPLTVTSAQKNPTAFYLCASSTGTGYSGNTIYFGEGSWLTVV.

V gene TRBV27 combines with J gene TRBJ2-7; D not certain. The CDR3 has 10 amino acids. Looked up from germline, CDR1 is MNHEY and CDR2 is SMNVEV (reference sequence). The ends were cut back, 8 bases at V and 6 bases at J, with 8 bases in the middle. CDR3 sequence (DNA): TGTGCCAGCCGAGGCCGCGAGCAGTACTTC. It encodes CASRGREQYF.

The chain is built from TRBV4-1 and TRBJ2-5; 9 bases match TRBD1. The CDR3 spans 17 residues. V gave up 0 bases and J gave up 0 bases; unmatched junction bases: 5. Germline V gene lookup returns CDR1 MGHRA and CDR2 YSYEKL. In DNA, the CDR3 is TGCGCCAGCAGCCAAGAGTGGGACAGGGCCTACCAAGAGACCCAGTACTTC. This translates into CASSQEWDRAYQETQYF.

The V and J genes are TRBV9 and TRBJ1-4, with TRBD1 matching over 8 bases. This CDR3 is built from 14 residues. J gave up 8 bases and V 4 bases, and 7 bases lay outside the gene matches. The germline gives CDR1 SGDLS, CDR2 YYNGEE. The CDR3 spells CASSLGQGEEKLFF. CDR3 DNA sequence: TGTGCCAGCAGCCTTGGACAGGGAGAAGAAAAACTGTTTTTT.

This sequence joins TRBV14 and TRBJ1-6; a weak D match, TRBD1 (6 bases). The V and J ends lost 1 base and 10 bases respectively, with 23 bases between them. Germline CDR1 SGHDN, CDR2 FVKESK. CDR3 size: 18 residues. In nucleotides, the CDR3 is TGTGCCAGCAGCCAAGCACCACCGGGCGTGGGGGGCGCGTCACCCCTCCACTTT. Encoded protein: CASSQAPPGVGGASPLHF.

J is TRBJ1-2 and V is TRBV9; D is perhaps TRBD1 (5 bases). With 1 base removed from V and 7 bases from J, the gap between germline ends came to 14 bases. Germline V gene lookup returns CDR1 SGDLS and CDR2 YYNGEE. CDR3 length equals 14 residues. In nucleotides, the CDR3 is TGTGCCAGCAGCGTATTAGTAGGGGACGGTGGCTACACCTTC. Amino acid sequence: CASSVLVGDGGYTF.

The chain employs TRBV27 and TRBJ2-7; weak D call: TRBD1 (5 bases). This CDR3 is built from 14 residues. Germline lookup yields CDR1 MNHEY and CDR2 SMNVEV (reference sequence). The germline V and J ends were trimmed by 2 bases and 1 base, with 9 bases remaining between them. For the CDR3, the DNA is TGTGCCAGCAGTTTAAGACAGAAATCCTACGAGCAGTACTTC. This sequence encodes CASSLRQKSYEQYF.

The rearrangement uses TRBV6-5 and TRBJ2-5; 8 nucleotides line up with TRBD1. Per germline, CDR1 MNHEY and CDR2 SVGAGI. The V segment lost 8 bases and the J segment 2 bases; nucleotides outside the gene matches: 10. The CDR3 totals 15 residues. This chain's CDR3 is CASSRGRMGQETQYF. The CDR3 DNA is TGTGCCAGCTCCAGGGGGCGCATGGGGCAAGAGACCCAGTACTTC.

The chain employs TRBV5-4 and TRBJ2-5; D gene ambiguous. The germline V and J ends were trimmed by 4 bases and 9 bases, with 22 bases remaining between them. This CDR3 contains 15 residues. Germline values: CDR1 SGHNT, CDR2 YYREEE (reference sequence). The DNA of the CDR3 is TGTGCCAGCAGCAGACCGGGTCTTCAAGAGACGGCCCAGTACTTC. This codes for CASSRPGLQETAQYF.

The V gene is TRBV6-5, the J gene TRBJ1-5; D gene unclear. V was shortened by 2 bases and J by 6 bases, with 11 bases between the two germline ends. Germline assignment: CDR1 MNHEY and CDR2 SVGAGI. The CDR3 covers 14 residues. The CDR3, as DNA: TGTGCCAGCAGTTACGACCGGGAAACTCAGCCCCAGCATTTT. This translates into CASSYDRETQPQHF.

This chain connects TRBV19 to TRBJ2-1; D gene uncertain. The germline V gene encodes CDR1 LNHDA and CDR2 SQIVND (reference sequence). This CDR3 has 16 amino acids. V was clipped by 5 bases and J by 3 bases, with 17 bases between them. The CDR3, as DNA: TGTGCCAGTAGTCCGGCACACCGCCTAGGCTACAATGAGCAGTTCTTC. Translated, it gives CASSPAHRLGYNEQFF.

The rearrangement links TRBV4-1 to TRBJ1-3; D remains unclear. Germline V lookup: CDR1 MGHRA, CDR2 YSYEKL. The CDR3 covers 15 residues. Trimming took off 2 bases at V and 0 bases at J, with 8 bases between the two ends. The CDR3 is CASSQRADSGNTIYF. CDR3 DNA: TGCGCCAGCAGCCAACGGGCGGACTCTGGAAACACCATATATTTT.

V and J are TRBV4-2 and TRBJ1-1; D is undetermined. The CDR3 totals 13 residues. Germline CDR1 LGHNA, CDR2 YNFKEQ. The V end was cut by 1 base, the J end by 5 bases, with 8 bases between. The CDR3 loop reads CASSQGERTEAFF. CDR3 DNA sequence: TGTGCCAGCAGCCAAGGTGAGAGAACTGAAGCTTTCTTT.

V gene TRBV10-3 combines with J gene TRBJ2-7; unclear D gene. The V gene's germline CDR1 is ENHRY and CDR2 SYGVKD. V gave up 11 bases and J gave up 0 bases, with 14 bases separating them. The CDR3 sequence is 13 residues long. The CDR3 loop reads CAALAQSSYEQYF. The DNA of the CDR3 is TGTGCCGCTTTGGCCCAGAGCTCCTACGAGCAGTACTTC.

The J gene is TRBJ2-7, the V gene TRBV2; TRBD1 matches 7 bases. The V and J ends lost 7 bases and 4 bases, in that order; junction bases with no gene match: 4. From germline, CDR1 is SNHLY and CDR2 FYNNEI. The CDR3 contains 12 residues. The CDR3 region has the DNA TGTGCCAGCACGGACAGGAGTTACGAGCAGTACTTC. Translating gives CASTDRSYEQYF.

The chain uses TRBV6-4 and TRBJ2-1, with TRBD2 as a possible D gene (7 bases). Germline loops: CDR1 MRHNA, CDR2 SNTAGT. The CDR3 has 15 residues. V lost 6 bases, J lost 6 bases, and 18 bases lay in between. The DNA of the CDR3 is TGTGCCAGCAGCGGGGGGCTAGCGGAGACCAATGAGCAGTTCTTC. Residues: CASSGGLAETNEQFF.

The rearrangement uses TRBV5-1 and TRBJ2-3; 8 bases match TRBD1. The CDR3 length is 15 residues. V was pared by 0 bases and J by 4 bases, with 4 bases of the junction left unmatched. Germline values: CDR1 SGHRS, CDR2 YFSETQ. The CDR3 DNA reads TGCGCCAGCAGCTTGGACAGGGGGTCGGCAGATACGCAGTATTTT. As protein: CASSLDRGSADTQYF.

This clone was seen only once. The chain carries TRBV27 and TRBJ2-7, with 7 bases that match TRBD1. The CDR3 length is 15 residues. J was trimmed by 0 bases and V by 8 bases; bases with no gene match: 10. The germline gives CDR1 MNHEY, CDR2 SMNVEV (reference sequence). CDR3 sequence (DNA): TGTGCCAGCCAACCCGGGACAGTCTTCTCCTACGAGCAGTACTTC. Its translation: CASQPGTVFSYEQYF.

The chain is built from TRBV27 and TRBJ2-7; possible D gene TRBD2, 6 bases. The V end was cut by 6 bases, the J end by 11 bases, with 17 bases between. This CDR3 contains 12 residues. From germline, CDR1 is MNHEY and CDR2 SMNVEV (reference sequence). The CDR3 loop reads CASSPVGGREYF. The CDR3 DNA reads as TGTGCCAGCAGCCCAGTGGGGGGTAGGGAGTACTTC.

This chain uses TRBV27 with TRBJ1-2; D might be TRBD1 (6 bases). Deletions cut 2 bases from V and 7 bases from J, with 8 bases between. CDR3 length equals 12 residues. The germline gives CDR1 MNHEY, CDR2 SMNVEV (reference sequence). The DNA of the CDR3 is TGTGCCAGCAGTTTACAGGGGTCTGGCTACACCTTC. It yields the protein CASSLQGSGYTF.